This T cell receptor (beta chain) appears in the sequencing data of a study of T cells in women clearing cervical HPV infection. Study-wide results and limits: Controls had more TRBV6-7 (0.16%) than cases (roughly 0.11%). Unknown T-cell numbers per sample may underlie the richness differences.

Germline V gives CDR1 DFQATT, CDR2 SNEGSKA (reference sequence). V was clipped by 4 bases and J by 3 bases; unmatched bases: 7. This CDR3 comprises 15 residues. The repertoire was sequenced with immunoSEQ multiplex PCR; TCRdb's copy has only in-frame clones and lacks some. The sample data list 15,000 to 20,000 clones. Concerning this clone itself: Its target is unknown. From the germline J gene comes the end of the CDR3, since the read stops 3 residues before it.

This rearrangement joins TRBV20-1 to TRBJ1-1, with 11 bases identical to TRBD1. This TCR was recovered from a woman aged 18-70 years with a cervical HPV16 infection that either progressed to CIN3+ or cleared (not recorded which). The sample was blood buffy coat. CDR3 residues: CSATTRTGGDTEAFF. The sequenced part of the CDR3 DNA is TGCAGTGCTACGACACGGACAGGGGGCGACACTGAA.